The source of this TCR beta chain is a study of human thymus T cells. Study results and limitations: Overlap was high between thymic repertoires from unrelated individuals, as reported in related research. There appeared to be biased usage of V and J genes in thymic and blood repertoires.

Profiled with immunoSEQ multiplex PCR; TCRdb holds only in-frame clones, not every one. This table holds 75,000 to 90,000 clones, about 96% found once. Thymus was obtained from resections taken during corrective heart surgery. Those donating were healthy Finnish infants in corrective surgery for congenital heart defects. Note on this clone: What it binds is unknown.

Germline loops: CDR1 MNHNS, CDR2 SASEGT. The V and J ends lost 1 base and 2 bases respectively, with 12 bases between them. The CDR3 covers 16 residues. The chain is built from TRBV6-1 and TRBJ1-5; D is unclear. This sequence originates from a boy under three years old with a congenital heart defect but otherwise immunologically healthy. The sequenced sample consisted of thymus tissue. CDR3 bases: TGTGCCAGCAGTGAAGGGACGTCGAGGGGCAATCAGCCCCAGCATTTT. It translates to CASSEGTSRGNQPQHF.